Below are 5 T cell receptor beta chains sequenced from a single sample in a study of blood T cell repertoires in COVID-19 (dated by TCRdb to the early 2020s). To prepare the library, the immunoSEQ multiplex PCR assay was applied. The clones in this table, taken by TCRdb from immuneACCESS, are in-frame only. Not every clone is retained; where verified, under half of the shortfall comes from an unresolved V gene, and the cause of the rest is unknown. The sample table contains 150,000 to 200,000 clones; only one count was recorded for around 88% of them. Around 19% of the sample is taken by the ten largest. Sequencing was carried out using peripheral blood. The receptors come from a woman aged 70 to 79 who had recovered from COVID-19.

The V call is TRBV5-1, the J call TRBJ1-2, with D possibly being TRBD1 (5 bases). CDR1 SGHRS and CDR2 YFSETQ come from the germline V gene. This CDR3 spans 12 amino acids. V lost 4 bases and J lost 5, with 9 bases in between. The CDR3 loop is CASSVDSYGYTF. In DNA form, the CDR3 reads TGCGCCAGCAGCGTTGACAGTTATGGCTACACCTTC. The full variable domain, completed using reference TRBV5-1 and TRBJ1-2, is KAGVTQTPRYLIKTRGQQVTLSCSPISGHRSVSWYQQTPGQGLQFLFEYFSETQRNKGNFPGRFSGRQFSNSRSEMNVSTLELGDSALYLCASSVDSYGYTFGSGTRLTVV.

This chain links TRBV12-3 or TRBV12-4 with TRBJ1-1; D not resolved. Between the trimmed V and J ends, which lost 8 bases and 1 base, there was a span of 8 bases. CDR3 length equals 12 residues. The CDR3 region has the DNA TGTGCCAGCGGCCGGAGGAACACTGAAGCTTTCTTT. Its translation is CASGRRNTEAFF.

The chain's CDR3 is CASSVGSGGHYEQYF. CDR3 DNA sequence: TGTGCCAGCAGCGTAGGTAGCGGGGGCCATTACGAGCAGTACTTC. The chain links TRBV9 to TRBJ2-7, with 9 positions matching TRBD2. Germline lookup yields CDR1 SGDLS and CDR2 YYNGEE. The CDR3 length is 15 residues. The V and J ends lost 0 bases and 4 bases, in that order; junction bases with no gene match: 5.

This clone was seen once. V and J are TRBV3-1 (or the pseudogene TRBV3-2) and TRBJ2-1; 7 bases are a match to TRBD2. Germline V gives CDR1 LGHDT, CDR2 YNNKEL (reference sequence). The CDR3 spans 17 residues. With 0 bases clipped from V and 9 bases from J, the junction kept 14 bases outside the gene matches. In DNA form, the CDR3 reads TGTGCCAGCAGCCAAGATAGAGGACTAGTGGGGGAGAGTGAGCAGTTCTTC. It yields the protein CASSQDRGLVGESEQFF.

The rearrangement uses TRBV5-5 and TRBJ2-2, with a possible D match to TRBD2 (5 bases). This CDR3 has 15 amino acids. V lost 0 bases and J 0 bases, leaving 6 bases between the germline ends. The germline CDR1 and CDR2 sequences are SGHKS and YYEKEE (reference sequence). The CDR3 reads CASSLAGSNTGELFF. For the CDR3, the DNA is TGTGCCAGCAGCTTGGCGGGATCGAACACCGGGGAGCTGTTTTTT.